This is a list of T cell receptor beta chains from one sample in a study of blood T cell repertoires in COVID-19. The protocol was immunoSEQ multiplex PCR, while the TCRdb copy is restricted to in-frame clones and leaves out a portion. The sample shows some 28,000 clones, 84% of them seen only once. Sample: peripheral blood. The source is a man between 65 and 79 years old with active COVID-19. Both conserved end residues are part of each CDR3. D genes are given only for firm matches. Some rows have no size entry. The others give once, few or many, or a class for an expanded clone.

D gene | J gene | V gene | clone size | CDR3 DNA | CDR3 protein
- | TRBJ1-3 | TRBV9 | few | TGTGCCAGCAGCGTAGCAGGTAGTGAAAACACCATATATTTT | CASSVAGSENTIYF
TRBD1 | TRBJ2-2 | TRBV5-1 | - | TGCGCCAGCGGCCCCACAGCTGGACAGGGATCCGGGGAGCTGTTTTTT | CASGPTAGQGSGELFF
- | TRBJ2-3 | TRBV9 | - | TGTGCCAGCAGCGTAGCCCTCTCGGGGGGCCCCGAGTATTTT | CASSVALSGGPEYF
- | TRBJ2-3 | TRBV29-1 | - | TGCAGCGTTGGCGGGGGCACAGATACGCAGTATTTT | CSVGGGTDTQYF
- | TRBJ1-3 | TRBV5-6 | - | TGTGCCAGCAGCTTGCAGGGGCCGGACACCATATATTTT | CASSLQGPDTIYF
- | TRBJ2-7 | TRBV5-1 | few | TGCGCCAGCAGCTTGGAAAGGGGAATCGTCTACGAGCAGTACTTC | CASSLERGIVYEQYF
- | TRBJ2-7 | TRBV29-1 | - | TGCAGCGTTCAGGGTGCCTACGAGCAGTACTTC | CSVQGAYEQYF
TRBD2 | TRBJ2-3 | TRBV5-1 | - | TGCGCCAGCAGCTTCGGGCGGGAGGATACGCAGTATTTT | CASSFGREDTQYF
- | TRBJ1-1 | TRBV20-1 | - | TGCAGTGCTAGCCCTGGGCTCGAAGCTTTCTTT | CSASPGLEAFF
TRBD2 | TRBJ2-1 | TRBV7-2 | few | TGTGCCAGCAGCTTAGAGGCTAGCGGGGGACTCCGAAAGTTCTTC | CASSLEASGGLRKFF
TRBD2 | TRBJ2-3 | TRBV5-8 | - | TGTGCCAGCAGCCTCGGACTAGCGAGGACAGATACGCAGTATTTT | CASSLGLARTDTQYF
- | TRBJ1-2 | TRBV5-1 | - | TGCGCCAGCAGCCTGACAGTTAACTATGGCTACACCTTC | CASSLTVNYGYTF
- | TRBJ1-1 | TRBV10-2 | few | TGCGCCAGCATGTCTCCCGGGTCGAACACTGAAGCTTTCTTT | CASMSPGSNTEAFF
- | TRBJ2-5 | TRBV7-6 | - | TGTGCCAGCAGCTTAGTGGCAGGGATGATCCAAGAGACCCAGTACTTC | CASSLVAGMIQETQYF
- | TRBJ2-3 | TRBV11-3 | few | TGTGCCAGCAGCTTAGCAGGGGCAGATACGCAGTATTTT | CASSLAGADTQYF
- | TRBJ1-1 | TRBV18 | - | TGTGCCAGCTCAGTGGGACAAATGAGCACTGAAGCTTTCTTT | CASSVGQMSTEAFF
TRBD1 | TRBJ2-7 | TRBV11-3 | - | TGTGCCAGCAGCCAGCCGGGGACAGCTGTGGACGAGCAGTACTTC | CASSQPGTAVDEQYF
- | TRBJ2-2 | TRBV1 | - | TGCACCAGCAGCCAATCGGCACAGCCGAACACCGGGGAGCTGTTTTTT | CTSSQSAQPNTGELFF
- | TRBJ2-1 | TRBV3-1/TRBV3-2 | - | TGTGCCAGCAGCCAAGACCCAGCGTACAATGAGCAGTTCTTC | CASSQDPAYNEQFF